The entry below gives a single T cell receptor beta chain sequence along with its context. What it binds is unknown. The record originates from a study of memory CD4+ T cells and cytomegalovirus serostatus. The wider study: This sample comes from healthy Belgian adults, eight to ten CMV seropositive, approximately 23 seronegative.

General study findings and limits: Suggested: most of the CMV-linked TCR signature lies in CD4+ memory cells. Repertoires predicted CMV serostatus with median bootstrapped AUC of about 0.95.

TCRdb's table, derived via immunoSEQ multiplex PCR, lists solely in-frame clones and lacks some. This sample has under 85,000 clones, with around four fifths found just once. Single viable CD3+CD4+CD8-CD45RO+ cells were sorted as the memory CD4+ T cells. Sequencing was done on a sample of memory CD4+ T cells from blood. This TCR came from an adult in good health and CMV-seropositive.

CDR3 sequence: CASSSTFDGYTF. The CDR3 DNA is TGCGCCAGCAGCTCGACCTTCGATGGCTACACCTTC. The rearrangement links TRBV5-1 to TRBJ1-2; D uncertain. Germline V gene data show CDR1 as SGHRS and CDR2 as YFSETQ. Trimming pared 3 bases from V and 6 bases from J, leaving 9 bases between. CDR3 length: 12 residues.